The T cell receptor (beta chain) described here comes from a study of CD4 T cells in relation to SARS-CoV-2 and coronaviruses. Data came from immunoSEQ multiplex PCR; TCRdb stores just in-frame clones and leaves some out. The table includes fewer than 20,000 clones, approximately 80% detected once. Germline V gives CDR1 LGHDT, CDR2 YNNKEL (reference sequence). Trimming removed 3 bases from V and 2 bases from J, with 11 bases in between. The CDR3 is 14 residues long. As to this clone: Its antigen is not known.

The unexposed donors gave CD4+ T cells in 2011-2018, prior to COVID-19. The cells were cultured for around ten days before CD4+ T cells were isolated. The receptor was isolated from a human donor in good health. The gene calls are TRBV3-1 (or the pseudogene TRBV3-2) and TRBJ2-7, with D perhaps TRBD1 (5 bases). Sequences were obtained from CD4+ T cells from PBMCs, cultured in vitro. The CDR3 nucleotides are TGTGCCAGCAGCCAGGGGCCCGTCGCCTACGAGCAGTACTTC. Its protein product is CASSQGPVAYEQYF.